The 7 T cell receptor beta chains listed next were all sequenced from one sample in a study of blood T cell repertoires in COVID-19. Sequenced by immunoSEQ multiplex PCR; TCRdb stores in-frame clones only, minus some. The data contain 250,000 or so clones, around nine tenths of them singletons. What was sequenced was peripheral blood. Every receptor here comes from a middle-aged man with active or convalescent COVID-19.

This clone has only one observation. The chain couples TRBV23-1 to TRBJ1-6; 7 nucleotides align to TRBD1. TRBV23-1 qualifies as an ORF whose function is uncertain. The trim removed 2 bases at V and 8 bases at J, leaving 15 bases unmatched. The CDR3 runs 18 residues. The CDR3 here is CASSQPLDRDKGDSPLHF. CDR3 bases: TGCGCCAGCAGTCAACCTCTCGACAGGGATAAGGGGGATTCACCCCTCCACTTT.

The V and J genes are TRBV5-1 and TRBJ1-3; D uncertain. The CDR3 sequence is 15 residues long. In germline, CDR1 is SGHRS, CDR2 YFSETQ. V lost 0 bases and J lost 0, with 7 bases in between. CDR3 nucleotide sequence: TGCGCCAGCAGCTTGGACGGGAACTCTGGAAACACCATATATTTT. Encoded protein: CASSLDGNSGNTIYF.

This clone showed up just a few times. The CDR3, as DNA: TGTGCCAGCAGCCACGACCGGACAGGGCTGAACACTGAAGCTTTCTTT. It specifies CASSHDRTGLNTEAFF. This chain joins TRBV28 and TRBJ1-1, with 8 positions matching TRBD1. CDR1 is MDHEN, CDR2 SYDVKM, per germline. The V gene end was trimmed by 6 bases and the J gene end by 0 bases; junction bases not matched to a gene: 9. The CDR3 spans 16 residues.

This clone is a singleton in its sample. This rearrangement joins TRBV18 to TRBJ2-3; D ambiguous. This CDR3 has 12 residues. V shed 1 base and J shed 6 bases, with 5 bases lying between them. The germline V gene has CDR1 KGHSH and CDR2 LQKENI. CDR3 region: CASSPQADTQYF. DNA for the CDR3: TGTGCCAGCTCACCACAAGCCGATACGCAGTATTTT.

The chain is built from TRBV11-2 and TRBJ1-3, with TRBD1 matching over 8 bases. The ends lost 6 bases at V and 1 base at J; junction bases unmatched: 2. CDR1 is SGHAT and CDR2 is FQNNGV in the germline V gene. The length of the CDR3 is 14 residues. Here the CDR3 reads CASRRTGSGNTIYF. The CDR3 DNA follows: TGTGCCAGCAGGCGGACAGGGTCTGGAAACACCATATATTTT.

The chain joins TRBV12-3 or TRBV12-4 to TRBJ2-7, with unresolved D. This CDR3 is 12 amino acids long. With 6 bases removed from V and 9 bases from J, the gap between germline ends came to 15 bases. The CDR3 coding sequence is TGTGCCAGCAGCCGAACTCTCCGAGGGCAGTACTTC. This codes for CASSRTLRGQYF.

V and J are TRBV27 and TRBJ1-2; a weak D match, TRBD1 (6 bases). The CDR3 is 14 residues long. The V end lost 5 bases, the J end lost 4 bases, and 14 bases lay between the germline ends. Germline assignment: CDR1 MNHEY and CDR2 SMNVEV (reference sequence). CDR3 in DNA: TGTGCCAGCAGTAGGGGGAAAGGAGGCTATGGCTACACCTTC. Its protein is CASSRGKGGYGYTF.